This T cell receptor beta chain was sequenced during a study of blood T cells in healthy people across ages. Donor samples were obtained from healthy Caucasian individuals from Russia, aged 6 to 90. The sample, 7.5 to 10 milliliters of peripheral blood, was drawn from each donor. CDR1 and CDR2 (germline): SGHRS, YFSETQ. The trim removed 4 bases at V and 2 bases at J, leaving 7 bases unmatched. The CDR3 length is 17 residues. Overall study findings and caveats: There were more naive CD4+ cells and higher diversity in long-lived donors than in aged donors. Researchers report that TCR beta diversity correlated strongly with naive T cell percentage.

Notes on this clonotype: Antigen: not known.

PCR was performed a second time for about 7 to 12 cycles using a sample-barcoded 5' primer and a J-beta primer mix. TCRdb re-called the 5' RACE reads through MiXCR, storing one row per CDR3 protein. The data hold 1.2 million to 1.5 million distinct CDR3 sequences, with around 39% observed a single time. Input material: blood. The sequence came from a woman younger than 35 in good health. The rearrangement uses TRBV5-1 and TRBJ2-3; 13 bases align to TRBD2. CDR3 sequence: CASSVQGLAGYTDTQYF. CDR3 coding DNA: TGCGCCAGCAGCGTACAGGGACTAGCGGGGTACACAGATACGCAGTATTTT.